This TCR beta chain was observed in a study of technical replicates of blood from several donors. Clones were read by immunoSEQ multiplex PCR, and TCRdb kept only the in-frame ones, dropping some. There are about 59,000 clones in the sample; about 93% occur only once, and approximately 4.2% lies in the top ten. This TCR was sampled from a human donor in good health. Some clones in this sample may be carry-over from other donors' samples. The sequencing sample was made of PBMCs.

The CDR3 coding sequence is TGTGCCAGCAGTCCCCGGGACAGGGCGGCCTATGGCTACACCTTC. Amino acid sequence: CASSPRDRAAYGYTF. This chain connects TRBV6-5 to TRBJ1-2, with 9 nucleotides matching TRBD1. This CDR3 spans 15 amino acids. Trimming removed 5 bases from V and 4 bases from J; junction bases left unmatched: 8. Germline V gene lookup returns CDR1 MNHEY and CDR2 SVGAGI.